The source of this TCR beta chain is a study of CD8 T cells in Susac syndrome. The RNA, 0.5 to 1 ug, was put through reverse transcription using random hexamers. TCRdb recomputed calls from the immunoSEQ multiplex PCR reads with MiXCR, one row per CDR3 protein. The profile covers 110,000 or so distinct CDR3 sequences, with 90% to 96% appearing a single time and around 0.1% taken by the ten largest. V lost 3 bases and J 0 bases, leaving 10 bases between the germline ends. Germline V gene data show CDR1 as SGDLS and CDR2 as YYNGEE. The CDR3 length is 14 residues. What was sequenced was CD4+ T cells from PBMCs. The TCR originated in a human donor in good health. The rearrangement uses TRBV9 and TRBJ2-7, with D perhaps matching TRBD2 (5 bases). The CDR3 coding sequence is TGTGCCAGCAGCGCTCCGGGAAACTCCTACGAGCAGTACTTC. It specifies CASSAPGNSYEQYF.